The clone carrying this T cell receptor beta chain was counted between two and nine times. Its antigen is unidentified. This record comes from a study of T cell repertoires in cytomegalovirus infection. The wider study: TCR beta signatures that were public indicated CMV infection and matching HLA type. Regarding the study as a whole: CMV-specific TCR beta clonotypes restricted by HLA-C were the ones dominating the ex vivo response. Carriers of CMV plus the relevant HLA were identified by cumulative public TCR beta family frequency.

Germline V gene data show CDR1 as SGHVS and CDR2 as FQNEAQ. V shed 4 bases, J shed 0 bases, and the junction held 14 bases outside the gene matches. This CDR3 spans 19 amino acids. Using its own MiXCR run on the reads, TCRdb lists one record per CDR3 protein. The sample has about 160,000 distinct CDR3 sequences; roughly 15% are singletons. This clonotype was sampled from a human donor in good health (CMV status not recorded). Some clones in this sample may be carry-over from other donors' samples. The rearrangement links TRBV7-8 to TRBJ2-5; 10 positions match TRBD1. Sequencing used CD8+ T cells from PBMCs. CDR3 sequence reads: CASSSLGTGDLAYQETQYF. DNA of the CDR3: TGTGCCAGCAGCTCGCTAGGGACAGGGGACCTAGCCTACCAAGAGACCCAGTACTTC.